This paragraph reports one T cell receptor (beta chain). Its specificity is unknown. This sample is drawn from a study of cytomegalovirus exposure and HLA in healthy donors. At the level of the study: Early released data comprised 75 million to 100 million unique TCRs from HLA-typed donors. Most donors, around 81% of some 400 genotyped, fell in the Caucasian-associated ancestry cluster.

Donors showed nominal health when sampled, although they likely had unrecorded immune exposures. The V gene end was trimmed by 8 bases and the J gene end by 8 bases; junction bases not matched to a gene: 12. Germline CDR1 and CDR2: LNHDA and SQIVND (reference sequence). This CDR3 contains 17 residues. Findings and limits, study-wide: Later on, an analysis tied 15,000 to 20,000 TCR beta sequences to HLA alleles at 0.05 false discovery rate.

Researchers ran the PCR with 60 Vbeta and 13 Jbeta primers. Using immunoSEQ multiplex PCR, the repertoire was profiled, and TCRdb retains in-frame clones only, with some absent. The data contain approximately 90,000 clones, nearly 70% of them singletons. This receptor was identified in a woman aged 50 to 65 in good health and CMV-seropositive. The rearrangement joins TRBV19 to TRBJ2-1, with 16 nucleotides matching TRBD2. The specimen sequenced was PBMCs. Here the CDR3 DNA reads TGTGCCAGTCAACTTACGGGACTAGCGGGAGGGACCTATGAGCAGTTCTTC. Translated: CASQLTGLAGGTYEQFF. The whole variable domain, filled in from reference TRBV19 and TRBJ2-1, reads DGGITQSPKYLFRKEGQNVTLSCEQNLNHDAMYWYRQDPGQGLRLIYYSQIVNDFQKGDIAEGYSVSREKKESFPLTVTSAQKNPTAFYLCASQLTGLAGGTYEQFFGPGTRLTVL.